The rows below give T cell receptor beta chains drawn from one sample of a study of blood T cell repertoires in COVID-19. The table came from immunoSEQ multiplex PCR; TCRdb's copy has only in-frame clones and leaves some out. This table holds about 190,000 clones, 70% to 90% found once. The material sequenced was peripheral blood. The receptor source for this set is a man between 60 and 75 years old with active or convalescent COVID-19. Both conserved end residues are part of each CDR3.

TRBV18	TRBJ2-2	CASSRPGQGATGELFF
TRBV2	TRBJ1-1	CASSTGGNTEAFF
TRBV7-2	TRBJ2-7	CASSLSEEMAGYYEQYF
TRBV24-1	TRBJ1-2	CATSDSGQGPYGYTF
TRBV25-1	TRBJ2-7	CASSDSTSGGAWALEQYF
TRBV23-1	TRBJ1-1	CASRDRAGEAFF
TRBV5-6	TRBJ1-3	CASSPFSWGIGNTIYF
TRBV7-9	TRBJ2-3	CASSSLTSGGASDTQYF
TRBV24-1	TRBJ1-5	CATSDPTGANQPQHF
TRBV4-1	TRBJ1-1	CASSQGVSGGAGNTEAFF
TRBV9	TRBJ1-3	CASSPIRGQAEASGNTIYF
TRBV10-2	TRBJ2-1	CASSESPVGTSRDEQFF
TRBV27	TRBJ2-3	CASSSYRGTQYF
TRBV19	TRBJ1-1	CASSEGGANTEAFF
TRBV18	TRBJ1-1	CASSPPVSLNTEAFF
TRBV20-1	TRBJ1-2	CTPGGYGYTF
TRBV2	TRBJ2-7	CASSIPPGGQYF
TRBV9	TRBJ1-1	CASRDFTGGTTEAFF
TRBV24-1	TRBJ1-6	CATSDSKKGDSPLHF
TRBV29-1	TRBJ2-5	CSVGGTSGVLETQYF
TRBV19	TRBJ1-1	CASSDYRGTTEAFF
TRBV4-1	TRBJ2-7	CASSQESGQTYEQYF
TRBV5-1	TRBJ2-5	CASTDSGVQETQYF
TRBV2	TRBJ1-5	CASSGGNQPQHF
TRBV10-3	TRBJ2-2	CAISPSTGPNTGELFF
TRBV5-4	TRBJ2-1	CASSPLGGAYNEQFF
TRBV11-2	TRBJ1-2	CASSLAGQGKYYGYTF
TRBV5-1	TRBJ2-2	CASSGSGGAASGELFF
TRBV27	TRBJ1-4	CASSSVGGNTNEKLFF
TRBV2	TRBJ1-4	CASSENGGGGEKLFF
TRBV29-1	TRBJ1-5	CSVRLGRNQPQHF
TRBV5-6	TRBJ2-7	CASSSYDRGAYEQYF
TRBV23-1	TRBJ1-6	CASTPKNDIDGKTGYNSPLHF
TRBV19	TRBJ2-1	CASTGTGNNEQFF
TRBV19	TRBJ1-1	CASQTRGQNTEAFF
TRBV12-3/TRBV12-4	TRBJ2-2	CASTGSGELFF
TRBV4-1	TRBJ2-2	CASSPPPSGGALTGELFF
TRBV20-1	TRBJ2-1	CSASKEGGGEQFF
TRBV4-1	TRBJ2-5	CASSPGVQETQYF
TRBV3-1/TRBV3-2	TRBJ2-5	CASSQAGPLQETQYF
TRBV20-1	TRBJ2-7	CSASGGRRGSSYEQYF
TRBV27	TRBJ1-2	CASSPTGRGYTF
TRBV3-1/TRBV3-2	TRBJ2-5	CASSQDYAGQYF
TRBV5-1	TRBJ1-2	CASSPGTASNNYGYTF
TRBV2	TRBJ1-5	CASKSEGGNQPQHF
TRBV6-1	TRBJ1-2	CASSENGGFYGYTF
TRBV28	TRBJ2-3	CASSLELADTQYF
TRBV19	TRBJ1-3	CASRRESGNTIYF
TRBV5-1	TRBJ2-7	CASSLAAGISYEQYF